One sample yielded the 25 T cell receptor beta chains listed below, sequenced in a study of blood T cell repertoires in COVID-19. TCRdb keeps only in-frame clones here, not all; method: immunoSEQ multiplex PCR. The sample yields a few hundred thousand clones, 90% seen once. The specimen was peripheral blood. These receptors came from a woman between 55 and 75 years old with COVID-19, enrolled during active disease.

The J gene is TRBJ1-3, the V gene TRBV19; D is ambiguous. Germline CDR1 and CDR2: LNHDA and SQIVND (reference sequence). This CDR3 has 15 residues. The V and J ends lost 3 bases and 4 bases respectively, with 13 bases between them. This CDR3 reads CASSIGLEPGNTIYF. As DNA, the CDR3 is TGTGCCAGTAGTATCGGACTGGAGCCCGGAAACACCATATATTTT. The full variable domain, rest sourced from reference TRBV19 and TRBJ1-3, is DGGITQSPKYLFRKEGQNVTLSCEQNLNHDAMYWYRQDPGQGLRLIYYSQIVNDFQKGDIAEGYSVSREKKESFPLTVTSAQKNPTAFYLCASSIGLEPGNTIYFGEGSWLTVV.

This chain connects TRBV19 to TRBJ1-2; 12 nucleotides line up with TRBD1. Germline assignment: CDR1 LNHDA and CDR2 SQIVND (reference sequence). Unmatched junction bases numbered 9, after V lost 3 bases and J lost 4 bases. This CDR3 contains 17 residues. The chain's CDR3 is CASSIGGQGAGGYGYTF. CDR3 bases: TGTGCCAGTAGTATTGGGGGACAGGGGGCCGGAGGCTATGGCTACACCTTC.

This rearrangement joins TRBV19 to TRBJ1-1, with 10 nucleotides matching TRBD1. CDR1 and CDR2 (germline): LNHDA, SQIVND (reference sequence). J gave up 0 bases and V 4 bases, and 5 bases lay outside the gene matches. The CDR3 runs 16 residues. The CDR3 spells CASSNPTGGMNTEAFF. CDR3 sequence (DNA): TGTGCCAGTAGTAACCCGACAGGGGGCATGAACACTGAAGCTTTCTTT.

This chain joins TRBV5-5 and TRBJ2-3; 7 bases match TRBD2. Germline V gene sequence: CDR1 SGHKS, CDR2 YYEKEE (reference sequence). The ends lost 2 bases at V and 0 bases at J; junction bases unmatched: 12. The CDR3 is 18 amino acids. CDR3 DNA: TGTGCCAGCAGCTTCGGGCTAGCGGTATACTCTAGCACAGATACGCAGTATTTT. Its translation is CASSFGLAVYSSTDTQYF.

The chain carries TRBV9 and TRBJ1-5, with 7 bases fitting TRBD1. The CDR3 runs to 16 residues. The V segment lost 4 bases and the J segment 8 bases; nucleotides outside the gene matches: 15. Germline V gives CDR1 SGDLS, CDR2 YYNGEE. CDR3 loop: CASSPSPNRGTEPQHF. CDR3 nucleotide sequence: TGTGCCAGCAGCCCTTCGCCAAACAGGGGAACGGAGCCCCAGCATTTT.

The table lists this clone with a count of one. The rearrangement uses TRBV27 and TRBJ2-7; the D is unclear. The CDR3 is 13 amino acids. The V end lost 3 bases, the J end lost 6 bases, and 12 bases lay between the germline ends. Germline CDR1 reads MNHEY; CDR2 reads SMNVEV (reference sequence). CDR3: CASSFAPPGEQYF. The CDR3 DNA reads TGTGCCAGCAGTTTTGCTCCCCCGGGCGAGCAGTACTTC.

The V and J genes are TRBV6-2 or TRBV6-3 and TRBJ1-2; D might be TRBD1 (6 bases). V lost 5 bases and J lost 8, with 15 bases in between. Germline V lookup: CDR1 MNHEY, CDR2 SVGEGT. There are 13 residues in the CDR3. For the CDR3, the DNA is TGTGCCAGCAGTCCAGGGGAGCGGAGAGGCTACACCTTC. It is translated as CASSPGERRGYTF.

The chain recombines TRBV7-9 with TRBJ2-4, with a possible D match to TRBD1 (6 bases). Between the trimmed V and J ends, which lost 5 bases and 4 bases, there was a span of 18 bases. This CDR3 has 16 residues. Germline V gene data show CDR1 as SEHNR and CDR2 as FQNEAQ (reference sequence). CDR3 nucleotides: TGTGCCAGCAGCCTCGACAGGCCGGTTTGGAAAAACATTCAGTACTTC. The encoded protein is CASSLDRPVWKNIQYF.

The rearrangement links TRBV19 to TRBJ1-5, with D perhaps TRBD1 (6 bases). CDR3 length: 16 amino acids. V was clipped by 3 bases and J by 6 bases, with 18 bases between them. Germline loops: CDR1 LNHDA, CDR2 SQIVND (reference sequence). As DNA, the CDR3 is TGTGCCAGTAGTATGCTAGGGGGAGCTATAGGTCAGCCCCAGCATTTT. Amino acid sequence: CASSMLGGAIGQPQHF.

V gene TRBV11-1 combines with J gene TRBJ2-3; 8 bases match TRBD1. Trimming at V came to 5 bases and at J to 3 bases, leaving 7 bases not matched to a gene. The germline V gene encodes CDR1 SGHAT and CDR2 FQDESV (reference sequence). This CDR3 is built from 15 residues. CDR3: CASSPQGQVTDTQYF. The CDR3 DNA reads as TGTGCCAGCAGCCCCCAGGGACAGGTTACAGATACGCAGTATTTT.

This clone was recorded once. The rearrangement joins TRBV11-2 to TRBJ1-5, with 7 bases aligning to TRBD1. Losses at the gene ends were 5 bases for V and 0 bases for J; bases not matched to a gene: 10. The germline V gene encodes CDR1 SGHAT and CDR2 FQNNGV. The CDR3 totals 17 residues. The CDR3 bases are TGTGCCAGCAGCCCCGACAGGGCGGATTATAGCAATCAGCCCCAGCATTTT. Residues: CASSPDRADYSNQPQHF.

The CDR3 DNA reads TGTGCCAGTAGGGACAGGGCGTCAAATCAGCCCCAGCATTTT. This sequence encodes CASRDRASNQPQHF. V usage is TRBV19 and J usage is TRBJ1-5; TRBD1 agrees at 8 bases. Germline-derived CDR1 and CDR2 are LNHDA and SQIVND (reference sequence). The J segment lost 4 bases and the V segment lost 6 bases, leaving 5 bases of the junction unmatched. This CDR3 contains 14 residues.

In nucleotides, the CDR3 is TGTGCCAGCAGCGCGACAGTTACCCAAATAGACGAGCAGTACTTC. It codes for CASSATVTQIDEQYF. The V and J genes are TRBV7-9 and TRBJ2-7, with D perhaps TRBD1 (5 bases). The germline V and J ends were trimmed by 5 bases and 5 bases, with 19 bases remaining between them. Germline CDR1 is SEHNR and CDR2 is FQNEAQ (reference sequence). CDR3 length equals 15 residues.

CDR3: CASSLLTGGAGNQPQHF. CDR3 bases: TGTGCCAGCTCACTTCTAACAGGGGGCGCGGGCAATCAGCCCCAGCATTTT. The chain employs TRBV18 and TRBJ1-5; the match to TRBD1 covers 9 bases. Germline CDR1 KGHSH, CDR2 LQKENI. After removal of 4 bases from V and 2 bases from J, the junction contained 9 bases not matched to a gene. The CDR3 extends over 17 amino acids.

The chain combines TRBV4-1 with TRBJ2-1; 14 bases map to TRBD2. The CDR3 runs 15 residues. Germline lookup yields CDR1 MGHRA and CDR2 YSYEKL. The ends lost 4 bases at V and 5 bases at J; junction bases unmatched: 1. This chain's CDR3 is CASSPGLAGDNEQFF. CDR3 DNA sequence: TGCGCCAGCAGCCCGGGACTAGCGGGGGACAATGAGCAGTTCTTC.

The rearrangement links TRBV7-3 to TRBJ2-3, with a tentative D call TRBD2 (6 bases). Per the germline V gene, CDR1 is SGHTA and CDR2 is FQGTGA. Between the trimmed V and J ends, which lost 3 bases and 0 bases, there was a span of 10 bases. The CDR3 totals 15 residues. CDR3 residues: CASSFLGGSTDTQYF. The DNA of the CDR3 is TGTGCCAGCAGCTTTCTCGGGGGTAGCACAGATACGCAGTATTTT.

CDR3 region: CASSVGTGNTEAFF. The CDR3, as DNA: TGCGCCAGCAGCGTGGGGACAGGGAACACTGAAGCTTTCTTT. The chain combines TRBV5-1 with TRBJ1-1; TRBD1 matches at 8 bases. J gave up 1 base and V 4 bases, and 3 bases lay outside the gene matches. Per the germline V gene, CDR1 is SGHRS and CDR2 is YFSETQ. The CDR3 totals 14 residues. Looking up the rest from reference TRBV5-1 and TRBJ1-1 gives the full variable domain: KAGVTQTPRYLIKTRGQQVTLSCSPISGHRSVSWYQQTPGQGLQFLFEYFSETQRNKGNFPGRFSGRQFSNSRSEMNVSTLELGDSALYLCASSVGTGNTEAFFGQGTRLTVV.

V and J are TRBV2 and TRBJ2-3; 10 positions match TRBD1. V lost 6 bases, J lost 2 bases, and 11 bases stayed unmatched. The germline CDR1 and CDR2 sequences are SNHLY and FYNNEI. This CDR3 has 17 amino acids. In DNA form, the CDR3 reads TGTGCCAGCAGGGGCTACCGGGACAGGGGACCCACAGATACGCAGTATTTT. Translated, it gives CASRGYRDRGPTDTQYF.

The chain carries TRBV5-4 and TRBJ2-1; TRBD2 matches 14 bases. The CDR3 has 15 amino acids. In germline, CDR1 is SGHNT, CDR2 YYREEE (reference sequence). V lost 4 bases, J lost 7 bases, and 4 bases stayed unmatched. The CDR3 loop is CASSAGLAGVNEQFF. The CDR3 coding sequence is TGTGCCAGCAGCGCGGGACTAGCGGGGGTGAATGAGCAGTTCTTC.

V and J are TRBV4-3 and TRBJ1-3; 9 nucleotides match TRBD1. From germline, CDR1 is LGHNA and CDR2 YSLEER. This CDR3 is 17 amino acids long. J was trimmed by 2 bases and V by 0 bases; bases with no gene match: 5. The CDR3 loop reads CASSQDGDREAGNTIYF. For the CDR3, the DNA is TGCGCCAGCAGCCAAGATGGGGACAGGGAAGCTGGAAACACCATATATTTT.

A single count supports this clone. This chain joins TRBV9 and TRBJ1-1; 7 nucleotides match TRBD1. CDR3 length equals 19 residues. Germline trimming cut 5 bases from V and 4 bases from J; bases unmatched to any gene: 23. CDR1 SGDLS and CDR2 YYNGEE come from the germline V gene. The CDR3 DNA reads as TGTGCCAGCAGATCTCTTCCTCGGGCAGGGGGGACCCGGGGCACTGAAGCTTTCTTT. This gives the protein CASRSLPRAGGTRGTEAFF.

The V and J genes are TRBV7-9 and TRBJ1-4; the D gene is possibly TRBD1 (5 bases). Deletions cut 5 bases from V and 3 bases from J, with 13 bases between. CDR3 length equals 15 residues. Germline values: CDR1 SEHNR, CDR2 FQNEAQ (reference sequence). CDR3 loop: CASSPLGAANEKLFF. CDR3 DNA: TGTGCCAGCAGCCCGCTAGGGGCGGCTAATGAAAAACTGTTTTTT.

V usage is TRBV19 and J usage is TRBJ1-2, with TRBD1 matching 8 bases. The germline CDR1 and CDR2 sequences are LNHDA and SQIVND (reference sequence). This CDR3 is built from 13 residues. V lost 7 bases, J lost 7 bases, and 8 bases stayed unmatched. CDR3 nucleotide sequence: TGTGCCAGTATGGGGACAGGACTCGGTGGCTACACCTTC. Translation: CASMGTGLGGYTF.

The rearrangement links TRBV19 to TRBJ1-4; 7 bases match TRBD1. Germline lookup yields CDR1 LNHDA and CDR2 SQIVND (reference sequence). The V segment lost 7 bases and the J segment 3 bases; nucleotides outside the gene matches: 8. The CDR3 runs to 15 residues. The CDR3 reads CASTPSGTANEKLFF. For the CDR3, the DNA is TGTGCCAGTACCCCCTCCGGGACAGCTAATGAAAAACTGTTTTTT.

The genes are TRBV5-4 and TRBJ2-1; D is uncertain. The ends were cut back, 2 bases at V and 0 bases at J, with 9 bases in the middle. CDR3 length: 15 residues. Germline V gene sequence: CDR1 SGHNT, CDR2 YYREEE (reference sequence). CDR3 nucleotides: TGTGCCAGCAGCTTAACTGCGAGCTCCTACAATGAGCAGTTCTTC. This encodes CASSLTASSYNEQFF.